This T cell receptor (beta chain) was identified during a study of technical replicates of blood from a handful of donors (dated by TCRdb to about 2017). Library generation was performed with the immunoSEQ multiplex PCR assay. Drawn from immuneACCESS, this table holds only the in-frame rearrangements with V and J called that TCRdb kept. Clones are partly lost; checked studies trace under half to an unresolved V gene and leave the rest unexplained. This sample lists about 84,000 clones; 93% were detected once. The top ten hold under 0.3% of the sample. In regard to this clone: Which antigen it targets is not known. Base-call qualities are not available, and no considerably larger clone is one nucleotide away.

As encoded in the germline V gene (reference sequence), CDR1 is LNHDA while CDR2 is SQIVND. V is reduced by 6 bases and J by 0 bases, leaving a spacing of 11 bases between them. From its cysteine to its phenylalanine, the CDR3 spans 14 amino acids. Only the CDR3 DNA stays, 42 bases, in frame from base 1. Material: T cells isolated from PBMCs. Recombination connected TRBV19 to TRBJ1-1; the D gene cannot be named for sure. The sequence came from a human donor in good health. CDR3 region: CASSLGEMNTEAFF. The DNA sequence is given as TGTGCCAGTAGCCTCGGAGAGATGAACACTGAAGCTTTCTTT.